This passage covers 15 T cell receptor beta chains from one sample sequenced in a study of a mutant IDH1 vaccine in newly diagnosed glioma. Described time point: week 11, during vaccination. With topical imiquimod, each dose of the vaccine consisted of 300 ug of mutant IDH1 20-mer peptide. This table comes from immunoSEQ multiplex PCR, and its TCRdb copy is limited to in-frame clones, with some not included. The data show under 65,000 clones, with about 80% seen just once and about 6% held by the top ten. Their specific antigens are unknown. The sequencing here drew on PBMCs, taken from a glioma patient whose treatment included an IDH1 peptide vaccine. The receptors derive from a man in his fifties with glioma.

This chain uses TRBV28 with TRBJ2-6; 9 bases fit TRBD1. CDR3 size: 17 residues. Germline values: CDR1 MDHEN, CDR2 SYDVKM. The V segment lost 7 bases and the J segment 2 bases; nucleotides outside the gene matches: 9. This chain's CDR3 is CASTLGTGKAGANVLTF. The CDR3 region has the DNA TGTGCCAGCACCCTTGGGACAGGGAAAGCTGGGGCCAACGTCCTGACTTTC. Full variable domain (outside the CDR3, taken from reference TRBV28 and TRBJ2-6): DVKVTQSSRYLVKRTGEKVFLECVQDMDHENMFWYRQDPGLGLRLIYFSYDVKMKEKGDIPEGYSVSREKKERFSLILESASTNQTSMYLCASTLGTGKAGANVLTFGAGSRLTVL.

V gene TRBV29-1 combines with J gene TRBJ1-2, with a possible D match to TRBD1 (5 bases). This CDR3 contains 13 residues. Trimming cost V 3 bases and J 4 bases, with 12 bases left between them. CDR1 and CDR2 (germline): SQVTM, ANQGSEA. This chain's CDR3 is CSVDPTGTYGYTF. Written as DNA, the CDR3 is TGCAGCGTTGATCCTACAGGTACCTATGGCTACACCTTC.

The rearrangement joins TRBV18 to TRBJ2-5, with D perhaps matching TRBD2 (5 bases). Trimming stripped 6 bases from V and 1 base from J, with 15 bases between. The CDR3 spans 15 residues. Germline V gives CDR1 KGHSH, CDR2 LQKENI. For the CDR3, the DNA is TGTGCCAGCTCTCGGACGCCGGGGTCCCAAGAGACCCAGTACTTC. This sequence encodes CASSRTPGSQETQYF.

The chain is built from TRBV7-8 and TRBJ1-6, with D possibly TRBD1 on 5 matching bases. Per germline, CDR1 SGHVS and CDR2 FQNEAQ. The V and J ends lost 2 bases and 10 bases respectively, with 15 bases between them. CDR3 length equals 15 residues. Here the CDR3 reads CASSLKGWGLSPLHF. As DNA, the CDR3 is TGTGCCAGCAGCTTAAAAGGCTGGGGCTTGTCACCCCTCCACTTT.

The V gene is TRBV9, the J gene TRBJ1-1, with 8 positions matching TRBD1. Trimming removed 4 bases from V and 4 bases from J; junction bases left unmatched: 6. The CDR3 extends over 14 amino acids. Per the germline V gene, CDR1 is SGDLS and CDR2 is YYNGEE. The CDR3, as DNA: TGTGCCAGCAGCCCCCGGACAGGGTTCACTGAAGCTTTCTTT. Translation: CASSPRTGFTEAFF.

The chain links TRBV11-3 to TRBJ2-1; 8 positions agree with TRBD1. J was trimmed by 4 bases and V by 5 bases; bases with no gene match: 13. This CDR3 has 17 amino acids. Per the germline V gene, CDR1 is SGHNT and CDR2 is YENEEA. The CDR3 sequence: CASSLFPTGDLYNEQFF. The CDR3 bases are TGTGCCAGCAGCCTATTCCCGACAGGGGACCTATACAATGAGCAGTTCTTC.

This chain joins TRBV5-5 and TRBJ2-2; 9 bases match TRBD1. The CDR3 runs 16 residues. The J segment lost 6 bases and the V segment lost 5 bases, leaving 11 bases of the junction unmatched. The V gene's germline CDR1 is SGHKS and CDR2 YYEKEE (reference sequence). The CDR3 coding sequence is TGTGCCAGCAGGTCCCCGGGACAGGGAGTTTCCGGGGAGCTGTTTTTT. As protein: CASRSPGQGVSGELFF. The complete variable domain, with remaining parts taken from reference TRBV5-5 and TRBJ2-2, reads DAGVTQSPTHLIKTRGQQVTLRCSPISGHKSVSWYQQVLGQGPQFIFQYYEKEERGRGNFPDRFSARQFPNYSSELNVNALLLGDSALYLCASRSPGQGVSGELFFGEGSRLTVL.

V usage is TRBV19 and J usage is TRBJ1-2; D is undetermined. Germline assignment: CDR1 LNHDA and CDR2 SQIVND (reference sequence). V was trimmed by 5 bases and J by 7 bases, leaving 14 bases between them. The CDR3 has 13 residues. This CDR3 is CASSGSGGLGYTF. DNA for the CDR3: TGTGCCAGTAGTGGGTCAGGCGGGCTTGGCTACACCTTC.

Here the CDR3 DNA reads TGCGCCAGCAGCCAAGTACTAGTAGAGGGCGATACGCAGTATTTT. Translated, it gives CASSQVLVEGDTQYF. The gene calls are TRBV4-1 and TRBJ2-3; D may be TRBD2 (5 bases). Trimming stripped 1 base from V and 6 bases from J, with 14 bases between. This CDR3 has 15 residues. Per germline, CDR1 MGHRA and CDR2 YSYEKL.

The chain recombines TRBV15 with TRBJ2-7, with D possibly TRBD2 on 6 matching bases. The CDR3 consists of 13 residues. Trimming removed 1 base at V and 6 bases at J, with 10 bases between. Germline assignment: CDR1 LNHNV and CDR2 YYDKDF (reference sequence). CDR3 sequence reads: CATSRGLAIEQYF. Here the CDR3 DNA reads TGTGCCACCAGCAGAGGCCTAGCGATCGAGCAGTACTTC.

V and J are TRBV4-3 and TRBJ2-5; D is unclear. This CDR3 region has 15 residues. The V gene lost 4 bases and the J gene lost 3 bases, with 15 bases spanning the gap. Germline lookup yields CDR1 LGHNA and CDR2 YSLEER. The CDR3 coding sequence is TGCGCCAGCAGCCTATACCTGGACGGAGAAGAGACCCAGTACTTC. This gives the protein CASSLYLDGEETQYF.

The rearrangement links TRBV19 to TRBJ1-2; D gene uncertain. This CDR3 contains 16 residues. In germline, CDR1 is LNHDA, CDR2 SQIVND (reference sequence). V gave up 1 base and J gave up 8 bases, with 20 bases separating them. The CDR3 here is CASSIGTNLKTGGYTF. CDR3 nucleotides: TGTGCCAGTAGTATAGGCACGAATCTCAAGACGGGGGGCTACACCTTC.

This clone was seen once. The rearrangement links TRBV4-1 to TRBJ2-3; D is possibly TRBD2 (6 bases). Germline V gene data show CDR1 as MGHRA and CDR2 as YSYEKL. The CDR3 sequence is 14 residues long. V was pared by 1 base and J by 4 bases, with 9 bases between. DNA of the CDR3: TGCGCCAGCAGCCAAGCCCCGGGGGCAGATACGCAGTATTTT. This codes for CASSQAPGADTQYF.

The chain employs TRBV6-5 and TRBJ2-7; 11 nucleotides line up with TRBD1. Germline assignment: CDR1 MNHEY and CDR2 SVGAGI. The trim removed 5 bases at V and 2 bases at J, leaving 5 bases unmatched. The CDR3 sequence is 15 residues long. The CDR3 spells CASSRDRGDPYEQYF. DNA of the CDR3: TGTGCCAGCAGTAGGGACAGGGGGGATCCCTACGAGCAGTACTTC.

The V call is TRBV15, the J call TRBJ2-7; TRBD2 agrees at 9 bases. After removal of 0 bases from V and 2 bases from J, the junction contained 2 bases not matched to a gene. Germline-derived CDR1 and CDR2 are LNHNV and YYDKDF (reference sequence). This CDR3 is 15 amino acids long. The CDR3 DNA reads TGTGCCACCAGCAGAGAGACTAGCGGAACCTACGAGCAGTACTTC. Its protein is CATSRETSGTYEQYF.